A selection of T cell receptor beta chains follows, all from one sample in a study of cytomegalovirus exposure and HLA in healthy donors. Some clones are missing from TCRdb's copy, which holds only in-frame ones; the method was immunoSEQ multiplex PCR. Here the sample spans a few hundred thousand clones, roughly four fifths being singletons. What was sequenced was PBMCs. These receptors all stem from a woman in her fifties or sixties in good health and CMV-seropositive. CDR3s leave out the opening cysteine and the closing phenylalanine or tryptophan. The order of the fields is clone size, V gene, CDR3 protein. Rows give clone size only sometimes, using once, few, many, or a class for an expanded clone.

clone size: .
V gene: TRBV6-1
CDR3 protein: ASESGTVYEQY

clone size: .
V gene: TRBV6-1
CDR3 protein: ASSGTGDEQY

clone size: .
V gene: TRBV6-5
CDR3 protein: ASSLSGRPGDTQY

clone size: .
V gene: TRBV7-9
CDR3 protein: ASSLTSGNTIY

clone size: .
V gene: TRBV29-1
CDR3 protein: SAAGTSANEQF

clone size: .
V gene: TRBV29-1
CDR3 protein: SVWQAYEQY

clone size: .
V gene: TRBV6-5
CDR3 protein: ASSKRQGVPEAF

clone size: .
V gene: TRBV5-1
CDR3 protein: ASSLGASGAQETQY

clone size: .
V gene: TRBV30
CDR3 protein: AWSADGRRWHTEAF

clone size: .
V gene: TRBV6-5
CDR3 protein: ASQDDFGRAGEQY

clone size: .
V gene: TRBV5-5
CDR3 protein: ASSRGGGQGQYEQY

clone size: .
V gene: TRBV15
CDR3 protein: ATSRDSSISYEQY

clone size: .
V gene: TRBV12-5
CDR3 protein: ASGLFTRGQPQH

clone size: .
V gene: TRBV20-1
CDR3 protein: SASDNYEQC

clone size: .
V gene: TRBV5-1
CDR3 protein: ASSPSQGRGEQY

clone size: .
V gene: TRBV9
CDR3 protein: ASSVSGSEDTQY

clone size: few
V gene: TRBV7-3
CDR3 protein: ASSLGGQGHISQGYT

clone size: .
V gene: TRBV9
CDR3 protein: ASSVVGGTTDTQY

clone size: .
V gene: TRBV19
CDR3 protein: ASSRTSGRSRVEQY

clone size: .
V gene: TRBV5-6
CDR3 protein: ASRFQGQLNEKLF

clone size: .
V gene: TRBV25-1
CDR3 protein: ASSSGSGAQETQY

clone size: few
V gene: TRBV7-3
CDR3 protein: ASSPQGLEGNEQF

clone size: .
V gene: TRBV14
CDR3 protein: ASSQAPGLAGSYEQY

clone size: .
V gene: TRBV6-5
CDR3 protein: ASSTGLAATGELF

clone size: .
V gene: TRBV21-1
CDR3 protein: ASSKAGGYGLAGSYEQY

clone size: .
V gene: TRBV4-1
CDR3 protein: ASSPWTSGHEQY

clone size: few
V gene: TRBV11-2
CDR3 protein: ASSSSTGPNYGYT

clone size: .
V gene: TRBV5-1
CDR3 protein: ASSFLTSGGSGELF

clone size: few
V gene: TRBV11-2
CDR3 protein: ASSFGGLSYEQY

clone size: .
V gene: TRBV27
CDR3 protein: ASSLSIRDRQY

clone size: .
V gene: TRBV28
CDR3 protein: ASSLLPGASTDTQY

clone size: .
V gene: TRBV9
CDR3 protein: ASSPTGNTIY

clone size: .
V gene: TRBV4-1
CDR3 protein: AGARGYGYEQY

clone size: .
V gene: TRBV2
CDR3 protein: ASSTRGQANTEAF

clone size: .
V gene: TRBV4-1
CDR3 protein: ASSLSRVGSYNEQF

clone size: .
V gene: TRBV29-1
CDR3 protein: SVTGYRSYEQY

clone size: .
V gene: TRBV18
CDR3 protein: ASSPGGKGTEAF

clone size: once
V gene: TRBV5-1
CDR3 protein: ASSLGGDRITDTQY

clone size: .
V gene: TRBV15
CDR3 protein: ATSGTGNSREQY

clone size: .
V gene: TRBV2
CDR3 protein: ASSDGTGVIEQY

clone size: few
V gene: TRBV6-6
CDR3 protein: ASSTTGSRYEQY

clone size: few
V gene: TRBV18
CDR3 protein: ASSPTQGVGANVLT

clone size: .
V gene: TRBV7-9
CDR3 protein: SSSLGGGKQPQH

clone size: .
V gene: TRBV18
CDR3 protein: ASSPIGRYEQY

clone size: .
V gene: TRBV5-1
CDR3 protein: ASSLAVAGVYNEQF

clone size: .
V gene: TRBV9
CDR3 protein: ASSVGPGDYEQY

clone size: .
V gene: TRBV27
CDR3 protein: ASTQEASGTTGELF

clone size: .
V gene: TRBV7-9
CDR3 protein: ASSFLQHYEQY

clone size: .
V gene: TRBV27
CDR3 protein: ASSLMVIGTGDEKLF

clone size: once
V gene: TRBV5-1
CDR3 protein: ASSAQGVWGMNTEAF

clone size: .
V gene: TRBV7-3
CDR3 protein: ASSPLAGAIEQF